This TCR beta chain derives from a study of response to subunit inactivated influenza vaccine. TCRdb independently ran MiXCR on the RT-PCR reads; one entry per CDR3 protein. The data contain some 800,000 distinct CDR3 sequences, less than 25% of them seen just once; the ten biggest clones take up 9.5% to 13%. The CDR3 consists of 13 residues. With 1 base removed from V and 2 bases from J, the gap between germline ends came to 9 bases. Germline V gives CDR1 SQVTM, CDR2 ANQGSEA. This clonotype was seen at least ten times. Sample: PBMCs from blood, taken roughly 5 days after vaccination. The V and J genes are TRBV29-1 and TRBJ2-7; the D gene is possibly TRBD2 (6 bases). The receptor was isolated from a man aged 45-65 years who received an inactivated influenza vaccine. CDR3 sequence: CSVEASDTYEQYF. For the CDR3, the DNA is TGCAGCGTTGAAGCTAGCGACACCTACGAGCAGTACTTC.